This T cell receptor beta chain was found in a study of T-cell reconstitution after alpha-beta-depleted transplantation in children. This CDR3 is built from 15 residues. Germline V gene sequence: CDR1 LGHNA, CDR2 YNFKEQ. The V gene end was trimmed by 1 base and the J gene end by 4 bases; junction bases not matched to a gene: 5. TCRbeta library construction was performed incorporating unique molecular identifiers. Each CDR3 protein is one row after TCRdb ran MiXCR on the PCR reads. Of hundreds of thousands of distinct CDR3 sequences listed, roughly 10% are singletons. The sequence was collected from a human donor who donated a stem cell graft to a child with acute myeloid leukemia. The genes are TRBV4-2 and TRBJ1-2; 8 positions match TRBD1. This material consisted of PBMCs from the stem cell graft donor, taken from the stem cell graft. The CDR3 DNA follows: TGTGCCAGCAGCCAAGTCTTCGACAGGGGCTATGGCTACACCTTC. It translates to CASSQVFDRGYGYTF.